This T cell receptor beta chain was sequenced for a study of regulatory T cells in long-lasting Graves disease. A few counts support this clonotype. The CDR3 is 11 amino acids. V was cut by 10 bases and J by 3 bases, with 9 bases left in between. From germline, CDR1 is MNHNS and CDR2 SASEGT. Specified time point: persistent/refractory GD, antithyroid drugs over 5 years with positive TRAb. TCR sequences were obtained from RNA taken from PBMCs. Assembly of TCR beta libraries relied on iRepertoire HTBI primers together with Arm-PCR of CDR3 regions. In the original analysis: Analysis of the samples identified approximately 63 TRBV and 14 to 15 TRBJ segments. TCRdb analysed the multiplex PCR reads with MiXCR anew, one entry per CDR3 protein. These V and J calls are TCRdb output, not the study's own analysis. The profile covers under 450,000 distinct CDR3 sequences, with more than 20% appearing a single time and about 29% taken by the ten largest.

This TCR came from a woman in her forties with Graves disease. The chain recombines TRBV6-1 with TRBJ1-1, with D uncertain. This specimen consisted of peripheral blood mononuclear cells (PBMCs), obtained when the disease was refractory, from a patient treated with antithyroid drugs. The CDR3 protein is CATNRYTEAFF. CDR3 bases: TGTGCCACCAACCGGTACACTGAAGCTTTCTTT.